The entry below gives a single T cell receptor (beta chain) sequence along with its context. What it binds is not known. The data are from a study of cytomegalovirus exposure and HLA in healthy donors. 60 Vbeta and 13 Jbeta primers were used in PCR. The assay was immunoSEQ multiplex PCR, and TCRdb's table has in-frame clones only and misses some. The table lists 200,000 to 250,000 clones, more than 80% of them singletons. The length of the CDR3 is 14 residues. V was shortened by 7 bases and J by 3 bases, with 12 bases between the two germline ends. Germline assignment: CDR1 MNHNS and CDR2 SASEGT. The study, taken as a whole, reports: The majority of CMV-associated TCR beta chains were reported as apparently HLA-restricted in a later analysis. In an earlier analysis, about 90% or about 30%: the productive usage of most TCR beta V segments.

The TCR comes from a young man in good health and CMV-seronegative. Sequencing was performed on PBMCs. J is TRBJ2-2 and V is TRBV6-1, with D tentatively TRBD1 (6 bases). The CDR3 here is CASKGQQHTGELFF. CDR3 DNA sequence: TGTGCCAGCAAAGGACAGCAACACACCGGGGAGCTGTTTTTT.